This record covers a single T cell receptor (beta chain). Trimming pared 0 bases from V and 4 bases from J, leaving 4 bases between. Germline V gives CDR1 SGHRS, CDR2 YFSETQ. This CDR3 contains 12 residues. This entry belongs to a study of blood T cell repertoires in COVID-19. At the level of the study: The United States, Italy and Spain were the sources of the acute and convalescent COVID-19 samples. Nucleic acid was either cDNA or gDNA, and it came from T cells, B-cell-depleted T cells, or PBMCs.

Authors' methods: Estimation of nucleated cell counts was performed using reference gene primer amplification. Profiling relied on immunoSEQ multiplex PCR, and the TCRdb table lists in-frame clones only, not all of them. The DNA gave D and trimming, while V, J and clone size come from that table. The sample consists of over 120,000 clones, over 80% of them appearing once. Grouping used clinical history reported by participants in a survey and questionnaire. V and J are TRBV5-1 and TRBJ1-1; D is unclear. The clonotype originates from a man between 60 and 75 years old who had recovered from COVID-19. The sequenced sample consisted of PBMCs or T cells enriched from blood (not recorded which). This CDR3 reads CASSLDRTEAFF. In nucleotides, the CDR3 is TGCGCCAGCAGCTTGGATCGCACTGAAGCTTTCTTT.